These 25 T cell receptor beta chains were sequenced from one sample in a study of blood T cell repertoires in COVID-19. Using immunoSEQ multiplex PCR, the repertoire was profiled, and TCRdb retains in-frame clones only, with some absent. This table holds under 350,000 clones, just over 85% found once. Sequencing was performed on PBMCs or T cells enriched from blood (not recorded which). The receptors shown here come from a man aged 25 to 40 who had recovered from COVID-19.

V is TRBV24-1 and J is TRBJ1-2; no clear D gene. CDR3 length equals 14 residues. Trimming stripped 1 base from V and 4 bases from J, with 9 bases between. CDR1 and CDR2 from the germline V gene are KGHDR and SFDVKD. The CDR3 reads CATSDFTRIYGYTF. CDR3 DNA: TGTGCCACCAGTGATTTTACCAGGATCTATGGCTACACCTTC.

CDR3 residues: CASSQNIPPTGQGAMETQYF. CDR3 sequence (DNA): TGCGCCAGCAGCCAAAACATCCCACCCACGGGACAGGGGGCCATGGAGACCCAGTACTTC. V and J are TRBV4-1 and TRBJ2-5, with 12 bases lining up with TRBD1. The length of the CDR3 is 20 residues. CDR1 and CDR2 (germline): MGHRA, YSYEKL. The V gene end was trimmed by 2 bases and the J gene end by 5 bases; junction bases not matched to a gene: 18.

The chain is built from TRBV5-4 and TRBJ2-1, with TRBD1 matching 9 bases. Trimming at V came to 5 bases and at J to 8 bases, leaving 8 bases not matched to a gene. From germline, CDR1 is SGHNT and CDR2 YYREEE (reference sequence). The CDR3 is 14 amino acids. This CDR3 is CASSRGDRAYEQFF. CDR3 DNA sequence: TGTGCCAGCAGTAGAGGGGACAGGGCCTATGAGCAGTTCTTC.

V and J are TRBV5-4 and TRBJ1-1; tentatively, D is TRBD1 (5 bases). CDR3 length: 14 amino acids. V was pared by 0 bases and J by 5 bases, with 11 bases between. Looked up from germline, CDR1 is SGHNT and CDR2 is YYREEE (reference sequence). The CDR3 spells CASSLGGGKTEAFF. DNA of the CDR3: TGTGCCAGCAGCTTGGGGGGGGGAAAAACTGAAGCTTTCTTT. The full variable domain, its missing parts supplied by reference TRBV5-4 and TRBJ1-1, is ETGVTQSPTHLIKTRGQQVTLRCSSQSGHNTVSWYQQALGQGPQFIFQYYREEENGRGNFPPRFSGLQFPNYSSELNVNALELDDSALYLCASSLGGGKTEAFFGQGTRLTVV.

The chain recombines TRBV7-8 with TRBJ2-2; D possibly corresponds to TRBD2 (5 bases). Germline CDR1 is SGHVS and CDR2 is FQNEAQ. V was trimmed by 3 bases and J by 3 bases, leaving 8 bases between them. The CDR3 totals 14 residues. DNA of the CDR3: TGTGCCAGCAGCTTGTTGCGGGACACCGGGGAGCTGTTTTTT. Its translation: CASSLLRDTGELFF.

The V gene is TRBV7-8, the J gene TRBJ1-4; 10 positions agree with TRBD1. Per the germline V gene, CDR1 is SGHVS and CDR2 is FQNEAQ. This CDR3 contains 15 residues. With 5 bases clipped from V and 7 bases from J, the junction kept 7 bases outside the gene matches. CDR3 sequence reads: CASSTDRGLAEKLFF. DNA of the CDR3: TGTGCCAGCAGCACCGACAGGGGGCTCGCTGAAAAACTGTTTTTT.

This clone was seen a handful of times. This chain uses TRBV5-1 with TRBJ2-1, with TRBD1 matching over 8 bases. Germline CDR1 and CDR2: SGHRS and YFSETQ. This CDR3 comprises 15 residues. The V gene end was trimmed by 4 bases and the J gene end by 4 bases; junction bases not matched to a gene: 7. CDR3 residues: CASSSQGAGYNEQFF. Here the CDR3 DNA reads TGCGCCAGCAGCAGCCAGGGGGCAGGTTACAATGAGCAGTTCTTC.

DNA for the CDR3: TGTGCCAGCAGCTTGGGGACAGTCTATGGCTACACCTTC. Amino acid sequence: CASSLGTVYGYTF. The chain recombines TRBV11-2 with TRBJ1-2, with 7 bases that match TRBD1. V shed 3 bases, J shed 4 bases, and the junction held 2 bases outside the gene matches. This CDR3 spans 13 amino acids. The V gene's germline CDR1 is SGHAT and CDR2 FQNNGV.

This clone was detected only once. In nucleotides, the CDR3 is TGTGCCAGCAGTGGGAGGGCGTGGCAGTTCTTC. It codes for CASSGRAWQFF. The chain couples TRBV2 to TRBJ2-1; D perhaps matches TRBD2 (6 bases). Per the germline V gene, CDR1 is SNHLY and CDR2 is FYNNEI. The CDR3 is 11 residues long. V lost 4 bases to trimming and J lost 12 bases, with 10 bases between them. The complete variable domain, with remaining parts taken from reference TRBV2 and TRBJ2-1, reads EPEVTQTPSHQVTQMGQEVILRCVPISNHLYFYWYRQILGQKVEFLVSFYNNEISEKSEIFDDQFSVERPDGSNFTLKIRSTKLEDSAMYFCASSGRAWQFFGPGTRLTVL.

Details on this clone: One end of the junction is discordant with germline, which a read error may explain. The chain links TRBV5-4 to TRBJ1-4, with D possibly TRBD1 on 6 matching bases. CDR1 and CDR2 (germline): SGHNT, YYREEE (reference sequence). This CDR3 region has 14 residues. The CDR3 reads CASSLNRDNKKLFF. CDR3 nucleotide sequence: TGTGCCAGCAGCTTGAACAGGGATAATAAAAAACTGTTTTTT.

This chain connects TRBV27 to TRBJ2-1; weak D call: TRBD1 (6 bases). V lost 5 bases and J lost 7, with 24 bases in between. In germline, CDR1 is MNHEY, CDR2 SMNVEV (reference sequence). The CDR3 sequence is 17 residues long. The CDR3 nucleotides read TGTGCCAGCAGTCTCTTTACCGGTTACAGGGCTCGGAATGAGCAGTTCTTC. This translates into CASSLFTGYRARNEQFF.

This chain links TRBV12-3 or TRBV12-4 with TRBJ1-4; possibly TRBD1 for D (6 bases). This CDR3 has 13 residues. Trimming removed 8 bases at V and 3 bases at J, with 10 bases between. DNA of the CDR3: TGTGCCAGCCATTCAGGGGCTAATGAAAAACTGTTTTTT. Protein sequence: CASHSGANEKLFF.

The chain has TRBV5-1 and TRBJ1-4; D is undetermined. V lost 2 bases, J lost 0 bases, and 5 bases lay in between. The germline V gene encodes CDR1 SGHRS and CDR2 YFSETQ. The CDR3 is 14 residues long. The CDR3 DNA reads TGCGCCAGCAGCTTTACAGCAACTAATGAAAAACTGTTTTTT. As protein: CASSFTATNEKLFF.

This clone was observed a single time. The chain recombines TRBV11-2 with TRBJ2-2; possible D gene TRBD2, 6 bases. V was cut by 2 bases and J by 3 bases, with 13 bases left in between. The CDR3 spans 16 residues. Germline CDR1 is SGHAT and CDR2 is FQNNGV. The CDR3 region is CASSLSPWGDTGELFF. CDR3 nucleotides: TGTGCCAGCAGCTTAAGTCCCTGGGGGGACACCGGGGAGCTGTTTTTT.

In the case of this clone: This could be a read error, since a much larger clone is one nucleotide away. The rearrangement joins TRBV12-3 or TRBV12-4 to TRBJ2-5, with no clear D. V shed 3 bases and J shed 3 bases, with 2 bases lying between them. The CDR3 extends over 11 amino acids. The CDR3 DNA is TGTGCCAGCAGTTTCGAAGAGACCCAGTACTTC. Translation: CASSFEETQYF.

The rearrangement links TRBV2 to TRBJ2-2, with D possibly TRBD2 on 5 matching bases. Per germline, CDR1 SNHLY and CDR2 FYNNEI. Deletions cut 7 bases from V and 4 bases from J, with 10 bases between. The CDR3 consists of 13 residues. The CDR3 DNA sequence: TGTGCCAGCACACTAGAATCCACCGGGGAGCTGTTTTTT. This translates into CASTLESTGELFF.

CDR3 loop: CASSGSPSPTDTQYF. CDR3 bases: TGCGCCAGCAGCGGCTCCCCTTCCCCCACAGATACGCAGTATTTT. V and J are TRBV5-1 and TRBJ2-3; D gene unclear. Deletions cut 4 bases from V and 2 bases from J, with 14 bases between. Germline-derived CDR1 and CDR2 are SGHRS and YFSETQ. The CDR3 contains 15 residues.

This clone showed up just a few times. CDR3 amino acids: CASRFRDTSSGANVLTF. The CDR3 coding sequence is TGTGCCAGCAGGTTTAGAGACACGTCCTCTGGGGCCAACGTCCTGACTTTC. This sequence joins TRBV5-5 and TRBJ2-6; no definite D call. CDR1 SGHKS and CDR2 YYEKEE come from the germline V gene (reference sequence). This CDR3 has 17 residues. V was pared by 5 bases and J by 0 bases, with 15 bases between. Together with reference TRBV5-5 and TRBJ2-6, the CDR3 gives the full variable domain: DAGVTQSPTHLIKTRGQQVTLRCSPISGHKSVSWYQQVLGQGPQFIFQYYEKEERGRGNFPDRFSARQFPNYSSELNVNALLLGDSALYLCASRFRDTSSGANVLTFGAGSRLTVL.

In the case of this clone: Other nucleotide sequences from this sample produce the same CDR3. The chain joins TRBV5-1 to TRBJ2-1, with D possibly matching TRBD1 (5 bases). The CDR3 is 15 residues long. Deletions cut 0 bases from V and 2 bases from J, with 9 bases between. CDR1 and CDR2 from the germline V gene are SGHRS and YFSETQ. The DNA for the CDR3 is TGCGCCAGCAGCTTGGCCGCAGGGCCCTACAATGAGCAGTTCTTC. It yields the protein CASSLAAGPYNEQFF.

CDR3 nucleotides: TGTGCCAGTAGCGACAGGAGGAACACTGAAGCTTTCTTT. It is translated as CASSDRRNTEAFF. The chain employs TRBV19 and TRBJ1-1; TRBD1 might be the D (6 bases). V lost 6 bases to trimming and J lost 1 base, with 9 bases between them. Germline-derived CDR1 and CDR2 are LNHDA and SQIVND (reference sequence). There are 13 residues in the CDR3.

The chain joins TRBV5-6 to TRBJ1-1; no clear D gene. The CDR3 runs 14 residues. Germline V CDR1 and CDR2: SGHDT, YYEEEE. The ends were cut back, 4 bases at V and 0 bases at J, with 10 bases in the middle. CDR3 in amino acids: CASSLGLMNTEAFF. The DNA of the CDR3 is TGTGCCAGCAGCCTAGGATTAATGAACACTGAAGCTTTCTTT.

The chain carries TRBV27 and TRBJ2-1; D may be TRBD1 (6 bases). Germline V CDR1 and CDR2: MNHEY, SMNVEV (reference sequence). V shed 2 bases and J shed 0 bases, with 23 bases lying between them. This CDR3 spans 20 amino acids. CDR3 region: CASSLTGRLGRWASYNEQFF. The CDR3 DNA reads as TGTGCCAGCAGTTTAACAGGGCGCTTAGGAAGGTGGGCCTCCTACAATGAGCAGTTCTTC.

The sample holds a few counts of this clone. The chain has TRBV3-1 (or the pseudogene TRBV3-2) and TRBJ2-5; 8 bases map to TRBD2. CDR3 length equals 16 residues. The germline V gene has CDR1 LGHDT and CDR2 YNNKEL (reference sequence). The trim removed 7 bases at V and 4 bases at J, leaving 14 bases unmatched. The CDR3 region has the DNA TGTGCCAGCAACACAAGAAGAGGCGGGGGGCGAGAGACCCAGTACTTC. Its translation: CASNTRRGGGRETQYF.

The chain recombines TRBV19 with TRBJ2-3; the D gene is possibly TRBD1 (5 bases). The CDR3 runs 14 residues. V dropped 4 bases and J dropped 0 bases, with 8 bases sitting between them. Per germline, CDR1 LNHDA and CDR2 SQIVND (reference sequence). CDR3 amino acids: CASSRQSSTDTQYF. The DNA of the CDR3 is TGTGCCAGTAGTAGACAGTCTAGCACAGATACGCAGTATTTT.

Only one count was recorded for this clone. This sequence joins TRBV9 and TRBJ2-3; 9 bases match TRBD2. With V trimmed by 0 bases and J by 5 bases, 19 bases remained unmatched. CDR3 length: 20 residues. The germline V gene encodes CDR1 SGDLS and CDR2 YYNGEE. The CDR3 sequence: CASSVAPTPAGGYRGDTQYF. The CDR3 nucleotides read TGTGCCAGCAGCGTAGCCCCGACTCCAGCGGGAGGATACCGGGGAGATACGCAGTATTTT.